This TCR beta chain was identified during a study of cytomegalovirus exposure and HLA in healthy donors. For the study at large: In an earlier analysis, around 100 million unique TCR beta sequences were found from approximately 170 million T cells.

The CDR3 covers 12 residues. Germline CDR1 and CDR2: GTSNPN and SVGIG (reference sequence). Trimming left V 4 bases short and J 5 bases short, with 11 bases between. Amplification used 60 Vbeta primers and 13 Jbeta primers. Assay: immunoSEQ multiplex PCR; the TCRdb copy retains only in-frame clones and omits some. Of about 94,000 clones detected, 60% to 80% appear once; the ten largest clones hold about 4%. This sequence originates from a woman aged 40 to 49 in good health and CMV-seronegative. The chain employs TRBV30 and TRBJ1-1; no firm D call. The sample comprised PBMCs. CDR3 sequence: CAWMPLETEAFF. Written as DNA, the CDR3 is TGTGCCTGGATGCCCTTAGAAACTGAAGCTTTCTTT.